One and the same sample provided the 28 T cell receptor beta chains below, sequenced in a study of regulatory T cells in long-lasting Graves disease. Construction of the TCR beta libraries employed iRepertoire HTBI primers in conjunction with Arm-PCR of CDR3 regions. TCRdb re-analysed the multiplex PCR reads in MiXCR, keeping a single row per CDR3 protein. The sample carries about 200,000 distinct CDR3 sequences, roughly a fifth recorded once. Time point reported: newly diagnosed GD, antithyroid drugs for less than 3 months. PBMCs provided the RNA from which the TCR library was made. This same sample was also part of a study on T cells in Graves' hyperthyroidism and ophthalmopathy.

This specimen was peripheral blood mononuclear cells (PBMCs), taken at new diagnosis, from a patient treated with antithyroid drugs. The receptors here all came from a woman in her twenties or thirties with Graves disease.

This clonotype was seen repeatedly, ten times or more. CDR3 bases: TGTGCCAGCACTCAGGGGAGGGCCAATCAGCCCCAGCATTTT. This translates into CASTQGRANQPQHF. The chain links TRBV12-3 or TRBV12-4 to TRBJ1-5; D might be TRBD1 (6 bases). The V gene lost 7 bases and the J gene lost 3 bases, with 13 bases spanning the gap. The CDR3 length is 14 residues.

Remarks on this clonotype: The CDR3 ends on some other residue instead of the conserved phenylalanine or tryptophan, so this is likely a read error. The chain couples TRBV2 to TRBJ2-1; the match to TRBD1 covers 9 bases. With the DNA end fitting TRBJ2-5 better, the J assignment may be wrong. Germline V CDR1 and CDR2: SNHLY, FYNNEI. The CDR3 runs 16 residues. In nucleotides, the CDR3 is TGTGCCAGCAGTCCCTTGGACAGGGGCGTTCAAGAGGCCCAGTACTGC. Translating it yields CASSPLDRGVQEAQYC.

This clonotype came up many times. This chain joins TRBV14 and TRBJ2-3; D gene unclear. The germline V gene has CDR1 SGHDN and CDR2 FVKESK. V gave up 2 bases and J gave up 4 bases, with 13 bases separating them. The CDR3 sequence is 15 residues long. The CDR3 spells CASSQHPEKADTQYF. The CDR3 bases are TGTGCCAGCAGCCAACACCCGGAGAAGGCAGATACGCAGTATTTT. The complete variable domain, with remaining parts taken from reference TRBV14 and TRBJ2-3, reads EAGVTQFPSHSVIEKGQTVTLRCDPISGHDNLYWYRRVMGKEIKFLLHFVKESKQDESGMPNNRFLAERTGGTYSTLKVQPAELEDSGVYFCASSQHPEKADTQYFGPGTRLTVL.

This clonotype was seen at least ten times. The genes are TRBV28 and TRBJ1-2, with D possibly matching TRBD1 (5 bases). The CDR3 loop spans 15 amino acids. Germline lookup yields CDR1 MDHEN and CDR2 SYDVKM. Trimming left V 4 bases short and J 0 bases short, with 12 bases between. Here the CDR3 reads CASSSPGGTNYGYTF. In DNA form, the CDR3 reads TGTGCCAGCAGTTCTCCGGGGGGGACTAACTATGGCTACACCTTC.

This clonotype was seen repeatedly, ten times or more. The CDR3 nucleotides read TGTGCCAGCAGTTTGTGGACAGGTTACTCTGGAAACACCATATATTTT. Residues: CASSLWTGYSGNTIYF. The chain couples TRBV28 to TRBJ1-3; 7 bases are a match to TRBD1. J was trimmed by 0 bases and V by 3 bases; bases with no gene match: 5. CDR3 size: 16 residues. Germline CDR1 and CDR2: MDHEN and SYDVKM.

This clonotype came up many times. The chain couples TRBV11-2 to TRBJ2-5; perhaps D is TRBD1 or TRBD2 (5 bases each). Germline lookup yields CDR1 SGHAT and CDR2 FQNNGV. V lost 5 bases and J lost 7, with 8 bases in between. CDR3 size: 11 residues. The CDR3: CASSRGSTQYF. DNA for the CDR3: TGTGCCAGCAGCCGGGGCTCGACCCAGTACTTC. Drawing the rest from reference TRBV11-2 and TRBJ2-5, the complete variable domain is EAGVAQSPRYKIIEKRQSVAFWCNPISGHATLYWYQQILGQGPKLLIQFQNNGVVDDSQLPKDRFSAERLKGVDSTLKIQPAKLEDSAVYLCASSRGSTQYFGPGTRLLVL.

This clonotype showed up many times. The gene calls are TRBV2 and TRBJ2-7; D possibly matches TRBD1 or TRBD2 (5 bases each). With 6 bases removed from V and 0 bases from J, the gap between germline ends came to 15 bases. The germline gives CDR1 SNHLY, CDR2 FYNNEI. This CDR3 contains 15 residues. The CDR3 protein is CASRASGTSSYEQYF. CDR3 DNA: TGTGCCAGCAGGGCCTCAGGGACCAGCTCCTACGAGCAGTACTTC.

This clonotype was picked up a small number of times. This chain uses TRBV6-1 with TRBJ2-7; 7 nucleotides agree with TRBD2. The CDR3 totals 15 residues. CDR1 and CDR2 from the germline V gene are MNHNS and SASEGT. J lost 2 bases, V lost 7 bases, and 11 bases had no gene match. In nucleotides, the CDR3 is TGTGCCAGCAAGACCGGGGGGTCAGGGACCTACGAGCAGTACTTC. Translated, it gives CASKTGGSGTYEQYF.

This clonotype was seen ten or more times. The genes are TRBV9 and TRBJ1-6; tentatively, D is TRBD1 (6 bases). V was trimmed by 2 bases and J by 7 bases, leaving 19 bases between them. Looked up from germline, CDR1 is SGDLS and CDR2 is YYNGEE. The CDR3 extends over 17 amino acids. The CDR3 loop is CASSVRVWDKSNSPLHF. The CDR3 DNA follows: TGTGCCAGCAGCGTTAGAGTCTGGGACAAGTCAAATTCACCCCTCCACTTT.

This clonotype was counted many times. The rearrangement joins TRBV24-1 to TRBJ2-7, with 10 bases that match TRBD1. The CDR3 sequence is 15 residues long. Germline-derived CDR1 and CDR2 are KGHDR and SFDVKD. The J segment lost 3 bases and the V segment lost 3 bases, leaving 4 bases of the junction unmatched. CDR3 DNA sequence: TGTGCCACCAGTGATCCGGGACAGGGGCGCTACGAGCAGTACTTC. Translating gives CATSDPGQGRYEQYF.

This clonotype has at least ten counts. V usage is TRBV9 and J usage is TRBJ1-6, with D possibly being TRBD1 (6 bases). The CDR3 loop spans 16 amino acids. V was clipped by 0 bases and J by 9 bases, with 16 bases between them. Germline CDR1 is SGDLS and CDR2 is YYNGEE. CDR3 sequence: CASSVESTGYGSPLHF. The CDR3 region has the DNA TGTGCCAGCAGCGTAGAGTCGACAGGATATGGTTCACCCCTCCACTTT.

This clonotype appeared once. The J gene is TRBJ1-1, the V gene TRBV6-1; 12 bases align to TRBD1. Germline-derived CDR1 and CDR2 are MNHNS and SASEGT. V lost 5 bases and J lost 5; bases outside the gene matches: 9. The CDR3 runs 16 residues. CDR3 protein: CASSRRDRGLDTEAFF. CDR3 sequence (DNA): TGTGCCAGCAGTCGCCGGGACAGGGGGCTGGATACTGAAGCTTTCTTT.

This clonotype was counted many times. The chain links TRBV2 to TRBJ2-7; D might be TRBD2 (6 bases). The germline V gene has CDR1 SNHLY and CDR2 FYNNEI. The CDR3 runs 14 residues. The ends were cut back, 7 bases at V and 0 bases at J, with 13 bases in the middle. The CDR3 loop reads CASKLAPYSYEQYF. For the CDR3, the DNA is TGTGCCAGCAAGCTAGCGCCATACTCCTACGAGCAGTACTTC.

This clonotype was detected many times. The chain couples TRBV9 to TRBJ2-2; 8 nucleotides line up with TRBD1. The ends lost 0 bases at V and 4 bases at J; junction bases unmatched: 5. The CDR3 extends over 16 amino acids. From germline, CDR1 is SGDLS and CDR2 YYNGEE. The CDR3 nucleotides are TGTGCCAGCAGCGTAGTCCAGGGGGCTGGCACCGGGGAGCTGTTTTTT. As protein: CASSVVQGAGTGELFF.

This clonotype appeared many times. The rearrangement links TRBV20-1 to TRBJ1-5; 7 bases fit TRBD1. The ends lost 5 bases at V and 0 bases at J; junction bases unmatched: 7. The CDR3 length is 15 residues. Germline V CDR1 and CDR2: DFQATT, SNEGSKA (reference sequence). The CDR3 region is CSAGPGTDSNQPQHF. DNA for the CDR3: TGCAGTGCTGGACCCGGGACAGATAGCAATCAGCCCCAGCATTTT.

This clonotype was found many times. The J gene is TRBJ2-5, the V gene TRBV29-1, with a possible D match to TRBD2 (5 bases). Trimming pared 2 bases from V and 6 bases from J, leaving 7 bases between. Germline assignment: CDR1 SQVTM and CDR2 ANQGSEA. The CDR3 spans 11 residues. As DNA, the CDR3 is TGCAGCGTTGAATCGGGAAAGACCCAGTACTTC. As protein: CSVESGKTQYF. Looking up the rest from reference TRBV29-1 and TRBJ2-5 gives the full variable domain: SAVISQKPSRDICQRGTSLTIQCQVDSQVTMMFWYRQQPGQSLTLIATANQGSEATYESGFVIDKFPISRPNLTFSTLTVSNMSPEDSSIYLCSVESGKTQYFGPGTRLLVL.

The sample holds many counts of this clonotype. The rearrangement joins TRBV29-1 to TRBJ1-1; no clear D. There are 14 residues in the CDR3. Germline CDR1 reads SQVTM; CDR2 reads ANQGSEA. The ends were cut back, 6 bases at V and 0 bases at J, with 14 bases in the middle. CDR3 sequence (DNA): TGCAGCGTCAAGGGCGGCGGTTTGAACACTGAAGCTTTCTTT. Amino acid sequence: CSVKGGGLNTEAFF.

On this clonotype: This may come from a read error, since a much larger clone is one base off. The chain recombines TRBV20-1 with TRBJ1-2; D is unclear. Germline CDR1 DFQATT, CDR2 SNEGSKA (reference sequence). The CDR3 loop spans 14 amino acids. V lost 4 bases and J 9 bases, leaving 21 bases between the germline ends. The CDR3 loop is CSATPGRQRDRYTF. The CDR3 DNA is TGCAGTGCTACCCCTGGCCGGCAAAGGGATCGCTACACCTTC.

V and J are TRBV7-2 and TRBJ1-5, with D perhaps TRBD1 (5 bases). Germline CDR1 is SGHTA and CDR2 is FQGNSA. With 4 bases removed from V and 1 base from J, the gap between germline ends came to 11 bases. This CDR3 region has 15 residues. CDR3 sequence: CASSSWGVSNQPQHF. The CDR3 coding sequence is TGTGCCAGCAGCTCTTGGGGGGTAAGCAATCAGCCCCAGCATTTT.

This clonotype was counted ten times or more. The rearrangement uses TRBV7-8 and TRBJ1-1, with D perhaps matching TRBD1 (5 bases). Germline lookup yields CDR1 SGHVS and CDR2 FQNEAQ. This CDR3 has 13 residues. The V end was cut by 1 base, the J end by 12 bases, with 15 bases between. The CDR3 protein is CASSLVLGAPPFF. As DNA, the CDR3 is TGTGCCAGCAGCTTAGTTCTCGGGGCGCCCCCTTTCTTT. The complete variable domain, with remaining parts taken from reference TRBV7-8 and TRBJ1-1, reads GAGVSQSPRYKVAKRGQDVALRCDPISGHVSLFWYQQALGQGPEFLTYFQNEAQLDKSGLPSDRFFAERPEGSVSTLKIQRTQQEDSAVYLCASSLVLGAPPFFGQGTRLTVV.

This clonotype was counted ten times or more. This chain connects TRBV6-1 to TRBJ1-5, with 8 bases fitting TRBD1. Germline CDR1 and CDR2: MNHNS and SASEGT. V shed 2 bases, J shed 0 bases, and the junction held 3 bases outside the gene matches. This CDR3 is 16 amino acids long. The CDR3 sequence is CASSERTGNSNQPQHF. The CDR3 DNA sequence: TGTGCCAGCAGTGAAAGGACAGGGAATAGCAATCAGCCCCAGCATTTT.

In this sample, this clonotype turned up many times. The chain is built from TRBV7-2 and TRBJ1-1; D is perhaps TRBD1 (5 bases). Germline V gene sequence: CDR1 SGHTA, CDR2 FQGNSA. The CDR3 consists of 14 residues. V lost 5 bases to trimming and J lost 6 bases, with 16 bases between them. CDR3 DNA sequence: TGTGCCAGCAGCGAGGTCCAGGGTAGCGCTGAAGCTTTCTTT. This gives the protein CASSEVQGSAEAFF. Based on the CDR3 plus reference TRBV7-2 and TRBJ1-1, the full variable domain is GAGVSQSPSNKVTEKGKDVELRCDPISGHTALYWYRQSLGQGLEFLIYFQGNSAPDKSGLPSDRFSAERTGGSVSTLTIQRTQQEDSAVYLCASSEVQGSAEAFFGQGTRLTVV.

The chain has TRBV29-1 and TRBJ2-7; D not resolved. V lost 4 bases and J lost 0, with 10 bases in between. This CDR3 has 13 residues. The V gene's germline CDR1 is SQVTM and CDR2 ANQGSEA. The CDR3 spells CSVGSSLSYEQYF. Here the CDR3 DNA reads TGCAGCGTTGGGTCGAGCCTCTCCTACGAGCAGTACTTC.

The chain employs TRBV9 and TRBJ1-1, with D unresolved. Per germline, CDR1 SGDLS and CDR2 YYNGEE. The ends were cut back, 3 bases at V and 3 bases at J, with 9 bases in the middle. CDR3 length equals 13 residues. The CDR3 is CASSGGSDTEAFF. The DNA of the CDR3 is TGTGCCAGCAGCGGTGGGTCCGACACTGAAGCTTTCTTT.

This sequence joins TRBV7-2 and TRBJ2-7, with D uncertain. CDR1 SGHTA and CDR2 FQGNSA come from the germline V gene. V lost 2 bases and J 7 bases, leaving 6 bases between the germline ends. The CDR3 is made up of 11 amino acids. The CDR3 DNA is TGTGCCAGCAGCTTAAAAGTTGAGCAGTACTTC. Its translation is CASSLKVEQYF.

This clonotype was seen only a few times. V is TRBV30 and J is TRBJ2-7, with D uncertain. Germline V lookup: CDR1 GTSNPN, CDR2 SVGIG (reference sequence). V was trimmed by 2 bases and J by 5 bases, leaving 13 bases between them. This CDR3 contains 13 residues. CDR3 nucleotides: TGTGCCTGGAGTTCTTTGGGTTTCCACGAGCAGTACTTC. Translation: CAWSSLGFHEQYF.

This clonotype showed up many times. The chain links TRBV20-1 to TRBJ2-5, with D maybe TRBD2 (6 bases). In germline, CDR1 is DFQATT, CDR2 SNEGSKA (reference sequence). V lost 3 bases and J 2 bases, leaving 10 bases between the germline ends. The CDR3 length is 13 residues. Written as DNA, the CDR3 is TGCAGTGCTAGTGCGGGACTGCAAGAGACCCAGTACTTC. As protein: CSASAGLQETQYF.

With regard to this clonotype: A much larger clone lies a single base off, so this may be a read error. The gene calls are TRBV28 and TRBJ1-2; D is unclear. There are 13 residues in the CDR3. V lost 2 bases, J lost 5 bases, and 9 bases lay in between. Germline V lookup: CDR1 MDHEN, CDR2 SYDVKM. CDR3 in amino acids: CASSLGAEYGYTF. The CDR3 DNA reads TGTGCCAGCAGTTTAGGCGCCGAATATGGCTACACCTTC.